A single sample gave rise to the 3 T cell receptor beta chains below, sequenced in a study of shared clonotypes between healthy human individuals. The method was immunoSEQ multiplex PCR; TCRdb's version includes in-frame clones alone and lacks a portion of them. The data show millions of clones, roughly 94% seen once. Sample: naive CD4+ T cells sorted from blood. Subset described: CD45RA+ positively selected. All receptors come from a man younger than 35 in good health.

Only a few counts were recorded for this clone. One end of the junction does not line up with germline, which may come from a read error. This chain uses TRBV29-1 with TRBJ1-1; D not resolved. The length of the CDR3 is 13 residues. Germline CDR1 and CDR2: SQVTM and ANQGSEA. The CDR3 protein is CSVGVGVKTEAFF. The CDR3 region has the DNA TGCAGCGTCGGGGTTGGGGTGAAAACTGAAGCTTTCTTT.

This chain joins TRBV9 and TRBJ2-7, with TRBD2 matching over 12 bases. The CDR3 loop spans 16 amino acids. Per germline, CDR1 SGDLS and CDR2 YYNGEE. Trimming removed 3 bases from V and 2 bases from J; junction bases left unmatched: 6. The chain's CDR3 is CASSAFGTSGPYEQYF. For the CDR3, the DNA is TGTGCCAGCAGCGCCTTCGGGACTAGCGGGCCCTACGAGCAGTACTTC.

The V call is TRBV19, the J call TRBJ1-5; D is possibly TRBD1 (6 bases). Deletions cut 6 bases from V and 5 bases from J, with 14 bases between. From germline, CDR1 is LNHDA and CDR2 SQIVND (reference sequence). The CDR3 totals 14 residues. CDR3 sequence (DNA): TGTGCCAGTAGATCAGGGGACAACCATCAGCCCCAGCATTTT. As protein: CASRSGDNHQPQHF.